The present T cell receptor (beta chain) was sequenced within a study of glioma-infiltrating T cells after dendritic cell vaccination. Study information: Between the early 2000s and the early 2010s, patients got autologous tumor lysate-pulsed dendritic cell vaccines.

The CDR3 is made up of 16 amino acids. V was clipped by 4 bases and J by 7 bases; unmatched bases: 9. Germline-derived CDR1 and CDR2 are MNHNS and SASEGT. The primer mix had 60 V beta and 13 J beta primers. TCRdb's table, derived via immunoSEQ multiplex PCR, lists solely in-frame clones and lacks some. The sample includes roughly 20,000 clones, 79% of them seen just once. This TCR was recovered from a human donor with glioblastoma. The source material was blood, sampled before dendritic cell vaccination. The chain carries TRBV6-1 and TRBJ1-4; 10 bases align to TRBD1. The CDR3 DNA is TGTGCCAGCAGTGTAGGGGCCAGGACAGGGGGTGAAAAACTGTTTTTT. Protein sequence: CASSVGARTGGEKLFF.